This TCR beta chain was identified in a study of Ad26.COV2.S vaccination and SARS-CoV-2 variants. The treatment here: around 19 received Ad26.COV2.S at low or high dose, single or two shots; several received placebo; per-sample allocation not given. Specimens were obtained on day 63 following the first vaccine or placebo injection. Clones were read by immunoSEQ multiplex PCR, and TCRdb kept only the in-frame ones, dropping some. This table has 450,000 to 550,000 clones, 80% to 90% appearing once. The V segment lost 6 bases and the J segment 1 base; nucleotides outside the gene matches: 6. The CDR3 length is 14 residues. Germline V gene lookup returns CDR1 SGDLS and CDR2 YYNGEE.

The sequence derives from a person between 18 and 65 years old who received the Ad26.COV2.S COVID-19 vaccine or a placebo. The chain joins TRBV9 to TRBJ1-1; the match to TRBD1 covers 7 bases. The sample here was peripheral blood, taken in a trial of Ad26.COV2.S vaccine versus placebo. The CDR3 DNA reads as TGTGCCAGCACACAGACAGGGACGAACACTGAAGCTTTCTTT. This translates into CASTQTGTNTEAFF.